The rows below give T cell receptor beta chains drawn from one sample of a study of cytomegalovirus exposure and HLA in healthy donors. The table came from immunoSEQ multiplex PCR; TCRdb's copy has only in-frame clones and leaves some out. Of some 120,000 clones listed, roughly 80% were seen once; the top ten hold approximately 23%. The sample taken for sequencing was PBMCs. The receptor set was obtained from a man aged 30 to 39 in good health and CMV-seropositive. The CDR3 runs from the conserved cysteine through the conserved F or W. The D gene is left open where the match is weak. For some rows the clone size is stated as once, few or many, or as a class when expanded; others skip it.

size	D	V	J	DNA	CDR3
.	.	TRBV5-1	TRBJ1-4	TGCGCCAGCAGCTTGACAGGGTTGGGAGAAAAACTGTTTTTT	CASSLTGLGEKLFF
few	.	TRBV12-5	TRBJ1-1	TGTGCTAGTGGGGCTCTTTGGCCAGGAGCTTTCTTT	CASGALWPGAFF
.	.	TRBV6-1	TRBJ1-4	TGTGCCAGCAGTGAAGCGTACGGACAGTTGAATGAAAAACTGTTTTTT	CASSEAYGQLNEKLFF
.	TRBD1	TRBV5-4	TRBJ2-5	TGTGCCAGCAGCCCGGGACAGGGGGCGTTCGGAGAGACCCAGTACTTC	CASSPGQGAFGETQYF
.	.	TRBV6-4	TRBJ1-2	TGTGCCAGCAGTGATTATCCCGGCCGAGGTGGCTACACCTTC	CASSDYPGRGGYTF
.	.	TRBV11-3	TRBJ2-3	TGTGCCAGCAGCCCCGAGTATTTCGGCACAGATACGCAGTATTTT	CASSPEYFGTDTQYF
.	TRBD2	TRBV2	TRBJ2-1	TGTGCCAGCAGTCTGGGACTAGCCTATGAGCAGTTCTTC	CASSLGLAYEQFF
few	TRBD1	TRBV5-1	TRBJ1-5	TGCGCCAGCAGCCGGACAGGGGGCGGCAATCAGCCCCAGCATTTT	CASSRTGGGNQPQHF
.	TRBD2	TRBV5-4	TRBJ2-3	TGTGCCAGCAGCTCGGGGCGGGGGGCGTTAGATACGCAGTATTTT	CASSSGRGALDTQYF
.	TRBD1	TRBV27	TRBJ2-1	TGTGCCAGCAGTCCCGGACAGGGTTACAATGAGCAGTTCTTC	CASSPGQGYNEQFF
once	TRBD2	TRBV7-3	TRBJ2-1	TGTGCCAGCAGCTTAAATAGCGGGGGGAACAATGAGCAGTTCTTC	CASSLNSGGNNEQFF
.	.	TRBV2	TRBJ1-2	TGTGCCAGCAGTGAGGGTTCGGGGAACTATGGCTACACCTTC	CASSEGSGNYGYTF
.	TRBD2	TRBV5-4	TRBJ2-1	TGTGCCAGCAGCTTACAATGGGAGGGACCTCTCTTC	CASSLQWEGPLF
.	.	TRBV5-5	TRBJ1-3	TGTGCCAGCAGCTTGGCGGGGGACTCTGGAAACACCATATATTTT	CASSLAGDSGNTIYF
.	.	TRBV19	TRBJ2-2	TGTGCCAGTACCCCTGGTGTGCGAGCCGGGGAGCTGTTTTTT	CASTPGVRAGELFF
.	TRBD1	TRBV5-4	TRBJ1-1	TGTGCCAGCAGTATGACAGGGGGCAGATTCGGTGAAGCTTTCTTT	CASSMTGGRFGEAFF
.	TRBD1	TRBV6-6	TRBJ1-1	TGTGCCAGCAGTTCAGGGGGCGTATACACTGAAGCTTTCTTT	CASSSGGVYTEAFF
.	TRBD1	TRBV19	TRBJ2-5	TGTGCCAGTACGGGACAGCGGCAAGAGACCCAGTACTTC	CASTGQRQETQYF
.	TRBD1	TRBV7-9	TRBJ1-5	TGTTCCAGCAGCCTTTACAGGGGGCCGGGAAATCAGCCCCAGCATTTT	CSSSLYRGPGNQPQHF
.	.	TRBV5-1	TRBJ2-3	TGCGCCAGCAGCTTGGTTCCAGGGGCTAGCACAGATACGCAGTATTTT	CASSLVPGASTDTQYF
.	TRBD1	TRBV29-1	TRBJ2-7	TGCAGCGTCGCTCCCGGGACAGGGAATCCCTACGAGCAGTACTTC	CSVAPGTGNPYEQYF
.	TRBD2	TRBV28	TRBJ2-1	TGTGCCAGCAGGGGGAGCGGGGGAACCTACAATGAGCAGTTCTTC	CASRGSGGTYNEQFF
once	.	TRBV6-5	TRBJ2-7	TGTGCCAGCAGCCACGACAACTACGAGCAGTACTTC	CASSHDNYEQYF
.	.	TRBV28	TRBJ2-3	TGTGCCAGCAGTTTAGGCGTCAGGAAGACAGATACACAGTATTTT	CASSLGVRKTDTQYF
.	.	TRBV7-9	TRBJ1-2	TGTGCCAGCAGCTTAGGGCAGGGAAGAGATGGGGGCTACACCTTC	CASSLGQGRDGGYTF
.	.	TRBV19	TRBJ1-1	TGTGCCAGTAGCTGGGGGGGGGACACTGAAGCTTTCTTT	CASSWGGDTEAFF
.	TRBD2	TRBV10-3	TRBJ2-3	TGTGCCATCAGACCCGATCTAGCGGGAGGGCCTGACACAGATACGCAGTATTTT	CAIRPDLAGGPDTDTQYF
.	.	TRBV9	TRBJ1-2	TGTGCCAGCAGCGTAGAGGCGGGGGACTATGGCTACACCTTC	CASSVEAGDYGYTF
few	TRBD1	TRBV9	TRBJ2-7	TGTGCCAGCAGCGTAGGGGGGGACAGGTACGAGCAGTACTTC	CASSVGGDRYEQYF
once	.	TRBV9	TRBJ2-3	TGTGCCAGCAGCGCCACGGGAGATACGCAGTATTTT	CASSATGDTQYF
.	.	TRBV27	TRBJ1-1	TGTGCCAGCAGTTTAAGGGGTCCCATGAACACTGAAGCTTTCTTT	CASSLRGPMNTEAFF
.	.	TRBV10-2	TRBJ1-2	TGCGCCAGTGGACAGAACTATGGCTACACCTTC	CASGQNYGYTF
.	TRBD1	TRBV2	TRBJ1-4	TGTGCCAGCCTACAGGGGGCCAATGAAAAACTGTTTTTT	CASLQGANEKLFF
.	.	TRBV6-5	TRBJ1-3	TGTGCCAGCAGTTACTCCGTGCAGGCCTCTGGAAACACCATATATTTT	CASSYSVQASGNTIYF
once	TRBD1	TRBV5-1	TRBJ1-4	TGCGCCAGCAACCCGGGACAGTCTAATGAAAAACTGTTTTTT	CASNPGQSNEKLFF
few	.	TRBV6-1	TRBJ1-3	TGTGCCAGCAGTGAGTTGGCCAACTCTGGAAACACCATATATTTT	CASSELANSGNTIYF
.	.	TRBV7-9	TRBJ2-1	TGTGCCAGCAGCCCCCCCGTAGAGGAGCAGTTCTTC	CASSPPVEEQFF
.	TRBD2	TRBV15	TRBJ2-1	TGTGCCACCAGCAGCGGACTAGCGGGATTCCGGGGAACAAGCTCCTACAATGAGCAGTTCTTC	CATSSGLAGFRGTSSYNEQFF
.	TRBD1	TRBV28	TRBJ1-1	TGTGCCAGCAGCACAGTAGGGACAGGGGGCACTGAAGCTTTCTTT	CASSTVGTGGTEAFF
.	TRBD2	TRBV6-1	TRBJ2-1	TGTGCCAGCAGGATAACTAGCGGGAGGTTGGATGAGCAGTTCTTC	CASRITSGRLDEQFF
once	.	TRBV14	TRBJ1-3	TGTGCCAGCAGCCCCGGTGGAAACACCATATATTTT	CASSPGGNTIYF
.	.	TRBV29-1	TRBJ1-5	TGCAGCGCCCGGACGGGGAGGGAGCCCCAGCATTTT	CSARTGREPQHF
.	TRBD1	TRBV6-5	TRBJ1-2	TGTGCCAGCAGCGGACAGGGGGACTATGGCTACACCTTC	CASSGQGDYGYTF
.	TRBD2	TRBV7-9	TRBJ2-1	TGTGCCAGCAGCTTAGGCACTAGCGGGAGGATCTACAATGAGCAGTTCTTC	CASSLGTSGRIYNEQFF
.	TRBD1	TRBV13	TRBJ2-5	TGTGCCAGCAGCTCCCGACAGGGTGGAGAGACCCAGTACTTC	CASSSRQGGETQYF
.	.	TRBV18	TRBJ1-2	TGTGCCAGCTCACGCAGGGGACAACATGGCTACACCTTC	CASSRRGQHGYTF
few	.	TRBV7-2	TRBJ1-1	TGTGCCAGCAGGGAAGTTATCTGGGGGCTCACTGAAGCTTTCTTT	CASREVIWGLTEAFF
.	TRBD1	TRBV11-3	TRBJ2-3	TGTGCCAGCAGCTTCTCCCGGGACAGGGGCACAGATACGCAGTATTTT	CASSFSRDRGTDTQYF
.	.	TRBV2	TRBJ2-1	TGTGCCAGCAGTGAATTGGCGGGAACCTACAATGAGCAGTTCTTC	CASSELAGTYNEQFF
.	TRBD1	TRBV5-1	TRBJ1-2	TGCGCCAGCAGCTTGGCCCCCGGACAGGGGTCGGAAGGCTACACCTTC	CASSLAPGQGSEGYTF
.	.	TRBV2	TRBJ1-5	TGTGCCAGCAGCTATTCTTGGGAGCAGCCCCAGCATTTT	CASSYSWEQPQHF
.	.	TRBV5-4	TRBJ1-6	TGTGCCAGCAGCCAGACGGGGGGGAATTCACCCCTCCACTTT	CASSQTGGNSPLHF
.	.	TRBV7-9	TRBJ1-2	TGTGCCAGCAGCCCCAGGCAACAGATTGCAGACTTC	CASSPRQQIADF